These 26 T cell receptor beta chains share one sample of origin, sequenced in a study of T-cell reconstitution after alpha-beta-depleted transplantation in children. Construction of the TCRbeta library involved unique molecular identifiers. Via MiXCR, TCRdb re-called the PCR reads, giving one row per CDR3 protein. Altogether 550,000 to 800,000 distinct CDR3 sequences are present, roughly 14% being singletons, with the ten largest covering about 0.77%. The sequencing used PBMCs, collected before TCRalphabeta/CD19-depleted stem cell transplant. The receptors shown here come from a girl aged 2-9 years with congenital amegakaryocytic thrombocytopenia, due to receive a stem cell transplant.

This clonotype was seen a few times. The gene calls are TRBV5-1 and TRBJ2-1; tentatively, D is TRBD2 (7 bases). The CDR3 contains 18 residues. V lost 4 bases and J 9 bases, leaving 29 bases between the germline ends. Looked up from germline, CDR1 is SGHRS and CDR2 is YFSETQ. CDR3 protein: CASSPVQGGGAIESEQFF. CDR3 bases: TGCGCCAGCAGCCCCGTGCAAGGGGGGGGGGCGATCGAATCTGAGCAGTTCTTC.

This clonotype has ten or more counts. The CDR3 DNA sequence: TGCAGTGCTAGTGGACTAGCGGGAGTAAGGGGTGAGTTCTTC. This codes for CSASGLAGVRGEFF. The chain recombines TRBV20-1 with TRBJ2-1; TRBD2 agrees at 13 bases. The V gene end was trimmed by 3 bases and the J gene end by 14 bases; junction bases not matched to a gene: 10. The CDR3 totals 14 residues. Germline loops: CDR1 DFQATT, CDR2 SNEGSKA (reference sequence).

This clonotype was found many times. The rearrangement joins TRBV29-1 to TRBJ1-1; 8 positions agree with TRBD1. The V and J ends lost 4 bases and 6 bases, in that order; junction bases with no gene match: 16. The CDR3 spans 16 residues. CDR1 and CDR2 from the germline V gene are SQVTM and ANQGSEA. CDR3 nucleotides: TGCAGCGTTGCTAGGGGGTTTCGGACAGGGCGAGCTGAAGCTTTCTTT. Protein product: CSVARGFRTGRAEAFF.

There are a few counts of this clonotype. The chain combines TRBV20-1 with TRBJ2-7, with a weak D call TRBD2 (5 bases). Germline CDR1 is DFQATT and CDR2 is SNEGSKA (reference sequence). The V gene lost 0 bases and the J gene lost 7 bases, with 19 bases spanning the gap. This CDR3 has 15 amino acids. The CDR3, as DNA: TGCAGTGCTAGAGAAGCGGCGCGCCCCCATAGGGAGCAGTACTTC. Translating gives CSAREAARPHREQYF.

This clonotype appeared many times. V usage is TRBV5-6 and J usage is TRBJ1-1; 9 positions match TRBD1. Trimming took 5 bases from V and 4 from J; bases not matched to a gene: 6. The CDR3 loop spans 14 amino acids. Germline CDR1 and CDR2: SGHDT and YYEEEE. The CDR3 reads CASRRQGETTEAFF. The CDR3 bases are TGTGCCAGCAGGAGACAGGGGGAGACCACTGAAGCTTTCTTT.

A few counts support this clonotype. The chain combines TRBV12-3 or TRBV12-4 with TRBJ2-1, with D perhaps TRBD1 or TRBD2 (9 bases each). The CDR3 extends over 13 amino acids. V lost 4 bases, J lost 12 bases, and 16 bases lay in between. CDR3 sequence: CASSSSGTGWQFF. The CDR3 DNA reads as TGTGCCAGCAGTTCTAGCGGGACAGGGTGGCAGTTCTTC.

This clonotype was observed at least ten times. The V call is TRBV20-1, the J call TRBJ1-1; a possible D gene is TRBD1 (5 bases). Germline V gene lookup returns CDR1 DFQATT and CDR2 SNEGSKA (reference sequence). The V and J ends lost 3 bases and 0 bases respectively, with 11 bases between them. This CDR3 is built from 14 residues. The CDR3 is CSASWGNMNTEAFF. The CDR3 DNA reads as TGCAGTGCTAGCTGGGGGAACATGAACACTGAAGCTTTCTTT.

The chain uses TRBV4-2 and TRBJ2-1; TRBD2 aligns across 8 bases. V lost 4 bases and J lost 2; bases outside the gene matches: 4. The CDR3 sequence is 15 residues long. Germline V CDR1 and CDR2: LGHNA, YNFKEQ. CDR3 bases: TGTGCCAGCAGCCGCTATAGCGGGACCTACAATGAGCAGTTCTTC. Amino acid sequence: CASSRYSGTYNEQFF.

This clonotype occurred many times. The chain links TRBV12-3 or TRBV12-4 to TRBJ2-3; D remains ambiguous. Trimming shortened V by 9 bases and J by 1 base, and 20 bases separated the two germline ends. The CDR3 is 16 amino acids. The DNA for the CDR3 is TGTGCCAGTCACCCTACGTGGGTCCCAGGCACAGATACGCAGTATTTT. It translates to CASHPTWVPGTDTQYF.

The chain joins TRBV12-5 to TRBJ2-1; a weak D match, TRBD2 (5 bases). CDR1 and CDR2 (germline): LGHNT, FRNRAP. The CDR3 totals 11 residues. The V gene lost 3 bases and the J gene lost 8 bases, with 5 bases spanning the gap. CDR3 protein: CASGFGDEQFF. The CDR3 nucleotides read TGTGCTAGTGGTTTCGGGGATGAGCAGTTCTTC.

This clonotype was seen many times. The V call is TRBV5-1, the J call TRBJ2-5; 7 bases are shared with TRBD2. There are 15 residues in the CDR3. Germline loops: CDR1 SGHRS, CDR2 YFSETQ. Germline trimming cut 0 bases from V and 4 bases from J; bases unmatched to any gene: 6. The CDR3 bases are TGCGCCAGCAGCTTGGGACTAGCTTTTGGAGAGACCCAGTACTTC. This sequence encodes CASSLGLAFGETQYF.

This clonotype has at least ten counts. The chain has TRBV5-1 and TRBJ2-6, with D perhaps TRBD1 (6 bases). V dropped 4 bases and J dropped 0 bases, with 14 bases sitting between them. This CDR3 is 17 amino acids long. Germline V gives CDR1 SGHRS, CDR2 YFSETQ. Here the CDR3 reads CASSKGQPNSGANVLTF. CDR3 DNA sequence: TGCGCCAGCAGCAAGGGACAACCTAACTCTGGGGCCAACGTCCTGACTTTC.

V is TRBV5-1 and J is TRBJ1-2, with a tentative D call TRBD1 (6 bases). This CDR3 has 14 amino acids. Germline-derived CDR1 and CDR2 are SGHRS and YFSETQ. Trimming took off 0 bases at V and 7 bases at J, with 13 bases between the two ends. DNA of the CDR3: TGCGCCAGCAGCTTGGGACGGGGGCTCTCTGGCTACACCTTC. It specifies CASSLGRGLSGYTF.

The CDR3 nucleotides are TGCGCCAGCAGCTTGTCTACCCCTACGAACACCGGGGAGCTGTTTTTT. Its protein product is CASSLSTPTNTGELFF. The V call is TRBV5-1, the J call TRBJ2-2, with unresolved D. V dropped 1 base and J dropped 0 bases, with 10 bases sitting between them. The germline V gene encodes CDR1 SGHRS and CDR2 YFSETQ. The CDR3 is 16 amino acids.

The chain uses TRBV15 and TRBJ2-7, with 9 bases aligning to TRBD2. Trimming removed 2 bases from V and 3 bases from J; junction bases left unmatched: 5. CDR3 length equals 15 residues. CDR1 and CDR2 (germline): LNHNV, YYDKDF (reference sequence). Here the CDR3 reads CATSRTGTSFYEQYF. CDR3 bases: TGTGCCACCAGCAGAACCGGGACTAGCTTCTACGAGCAGTACTTC.

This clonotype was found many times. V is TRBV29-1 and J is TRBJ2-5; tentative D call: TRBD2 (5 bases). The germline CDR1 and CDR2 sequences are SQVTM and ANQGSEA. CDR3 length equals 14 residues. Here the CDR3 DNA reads TGCAATATACTAGTGTCCGGGAATTCAGAGACCCAGTACTTC. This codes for CNILVSGNSETQYF. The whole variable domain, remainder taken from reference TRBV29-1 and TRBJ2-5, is SAVISQKPSRDICQRGTSLTIQCQVDSQVTMMFWYRQQPGQSLTLIATANQGSEATYESGFVIDKFPISRPNLTFSTLTVSNMSPEDSSIYLCNILVSGNSETQYFGPGTRLLVL.

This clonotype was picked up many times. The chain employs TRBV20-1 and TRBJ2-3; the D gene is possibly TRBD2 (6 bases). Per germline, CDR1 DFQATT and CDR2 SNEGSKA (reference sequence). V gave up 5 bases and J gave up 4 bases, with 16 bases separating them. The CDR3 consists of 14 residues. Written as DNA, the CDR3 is TGCAGTGCTCCGTCGGTGGAGGGTCCAGATACGCAGTATTTT. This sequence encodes CSAPSVEGPDTQYF.

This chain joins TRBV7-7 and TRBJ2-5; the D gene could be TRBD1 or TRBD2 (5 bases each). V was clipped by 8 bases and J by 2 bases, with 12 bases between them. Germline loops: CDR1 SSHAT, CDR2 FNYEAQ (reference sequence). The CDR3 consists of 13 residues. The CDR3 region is CASARGRQETQYF. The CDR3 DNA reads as TGTGCCAGCGCACGGGGCAGACAAGAGACCCAGTACTTC.

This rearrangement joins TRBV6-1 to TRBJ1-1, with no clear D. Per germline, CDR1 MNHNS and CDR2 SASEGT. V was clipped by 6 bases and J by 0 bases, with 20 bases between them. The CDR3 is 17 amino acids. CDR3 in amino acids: CASSRFGIRPMNTEAFF. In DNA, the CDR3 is TGTGCCAGCAGCCGATTTGGGATACGCCCAATGAACACTGAAGCTTTCTTT.

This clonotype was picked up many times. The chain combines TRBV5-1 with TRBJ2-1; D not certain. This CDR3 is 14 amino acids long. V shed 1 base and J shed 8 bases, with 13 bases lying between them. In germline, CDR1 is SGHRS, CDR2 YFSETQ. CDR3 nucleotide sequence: TGCGCCAGCAGCTTGATGTCGGTGGATGATGAGCAGTTCTTC. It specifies CASSLMSVDDEQFF. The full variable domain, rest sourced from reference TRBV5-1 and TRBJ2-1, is KAGVTQTPRYLIKTRGQQVTLSCSPISGHRSVSWYQQTPGQGLQFLFEYFSETQRNKGNFPGRFSGRQFSNSRSEMNVSTLELGDSALYLCASSLMSVDDEQFFGPGTRLTVL.

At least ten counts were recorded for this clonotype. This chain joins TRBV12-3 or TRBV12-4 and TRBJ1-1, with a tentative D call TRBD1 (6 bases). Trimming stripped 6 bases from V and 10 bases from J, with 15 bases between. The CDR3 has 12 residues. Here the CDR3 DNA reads TGTGCCAGCAGCGCCGACAGGAGTCGAGCTTTCTTT. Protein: CASSADRSRAFF.

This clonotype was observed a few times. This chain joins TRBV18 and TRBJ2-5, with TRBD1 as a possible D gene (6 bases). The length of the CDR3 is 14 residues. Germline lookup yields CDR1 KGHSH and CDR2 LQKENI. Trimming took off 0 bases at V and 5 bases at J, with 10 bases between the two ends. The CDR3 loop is CASSPPQGLETQYF. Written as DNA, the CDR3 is TGTGCCAGCTCACCACCGCAGGGGTTGGAGACCCAGTACTTC.

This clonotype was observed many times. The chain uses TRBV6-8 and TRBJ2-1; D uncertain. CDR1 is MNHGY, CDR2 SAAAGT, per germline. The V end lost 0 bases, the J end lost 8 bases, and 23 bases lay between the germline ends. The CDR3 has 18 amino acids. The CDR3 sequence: CASSYSDYELVVLYEQFF. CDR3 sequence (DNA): TGTGCCAGCAGTTACTCCGATTATGAGCTAGTTGTTTTGTATGAGCAGTTCTTC.

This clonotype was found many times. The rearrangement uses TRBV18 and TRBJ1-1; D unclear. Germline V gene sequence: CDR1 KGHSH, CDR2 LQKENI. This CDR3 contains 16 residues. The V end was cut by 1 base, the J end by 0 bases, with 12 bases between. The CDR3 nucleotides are TGTGCCAGCTCACCACGCAACGCCAGGCTGAACACTGAAGCTTTCTTT. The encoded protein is CASSPRNARLNTEAFF.

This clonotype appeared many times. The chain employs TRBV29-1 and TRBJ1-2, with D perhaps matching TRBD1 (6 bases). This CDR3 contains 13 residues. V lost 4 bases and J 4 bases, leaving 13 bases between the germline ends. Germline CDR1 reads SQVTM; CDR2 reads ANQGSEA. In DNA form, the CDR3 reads TGCAGCGTTGTGGGAATGGGGGCCTATGGCTACACCTTC. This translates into CSVVGMGAYGYTF.

The CDR3 is CASSLPGTKAAEQYF. CDR3 bases: TGTGCCAGCAGCTTGCCAGGGACGAAGGCAGCCGAGCAGTACTTC. This rearrangement joins TRBV5-6 to TRBJ2-7, with D perhaps assigned TRBD1 or TRBD2 (5 bases each). V was clipped by 1 base and J by 6 bases, with 17 bases between them. Germline CDR1 SGHDT, CDR2 YYEEEE. The CDR3 has 15 amino acids.